The 7 T cell receptor beta chains listed next were all sequenced from one sample in a study of T cell repertoires in cytomegalovirus infection. TCRdb re-analysed the reads in MiXCR, keeping a single row per CDR3 protein. The data show about 180,000 distinct CDR3 sequences, about 15% seen once. Specimen: PBMCs. The source of these receptors is a human donor in good health (CMV status not recorded). Some clones in this sample may be carry-over from other donors' samples.

For this clonotype: Given a much more abundant clone one base away, this may be a read error. The V call is TRBV7-2, the J call TRBJ2-2; no definite D call. V was cut by 5 bases and J by 6 bases, with 13 bases left in between. CDR1 SGHTA and CDR2 FQGNSA come from the germline V gene. The CDR3 sequence is 14 residues long. CDR3 nucleotide sequence: TGTGCCAGCAGCCCCCACTCCGCACCCGGGGAGCTGTTTTTT. Translating it yields CASSPHSAPGELFF.

The chain joins TRBV29-1 to TRBJ1-1; D unclear. Germline V CDR1 and CDR2: SQVTM, ANQGSEA. V shed 4 bases and J shed 2 bases, with 11 bases lying between them. The CDR3 has 13 amino acids. Here the CDR3 reads CSVGYSLNTEAFF. The DNA of the CDR3 is TGCAGCGTTGGATACAGCCTCAACACTGAAGCTTTCTTT.

This clonotype was seen ten or more times. The CDR3 sequence: CASSLEWTNEKLFF. The CDR3 nucleotides read TGTGCCAGCAGCTTAGAGTGGACTAATGAAAAACTGTTTTTT. V and J are TRBV7-6 and TRBJ1-4; the D is unclear. The germline CDR1 and CDR2 sequences are SGHVS and FNYEAQ. Trimming cost V 1 base and J 2 bases, with 5 bases left between them. CDR3 length equals 14 residues.

This clonotype appeared many times. The CDR3 here is CASSLGPGQGGYGYTF. The CDR3 bases are TGTGCCAGCAGCTTAGGACCGGGACAGGGGGGCTATGGCTACACCTTC. The chain is built from TRBV7-9 and TRBJ1-2; TRBD1 matches 11 bases. CDR1 and CDR2 (germline): SEHNR, FQNEAQ (reference sequence). CDR3 length equals 16 residues. J was trimmed by 4 bases and V by 1 base; bases with no gene match: 5.

The rearrangement links TRBV14 to TRBJ2-2; D is perhaps TRBD2 (6 bases). The CDR3 loop spans 20 amino acids. V lost 0 bases to trimming and J lost 0 bases, with 20 bases between them. Germline V gene sequence: CDR1 SGHDN, CDR2 FVKESK. The chain's CDR3 is CASSQDQVGGVYANTGELFF. The CDR3 region has the DNA TGTGCCAGCAGCCAAGATCAAGTAGGCGGGGTCTACGCGAACACCGGGGAGCTGTTTTTT.

A few counts support this clonotype. The V gene is TRBV29-1, the J gene TRBJ2-7; no clear D gene. V was trimmed by 7 bases and J by 3 bases, leaving 10 bases between them. The CDR3 runs to 11 residues. CDR1 is SQVTM and CDR2 is ANQGSEA in the germline V gene. As DNA, the CDR3 is TGCAGCGCCACAGAGCTCTACGAGCAGTACTTC. It codes for CSATELYEQYF.

This clonotype was seen repeatedly, ten times or more. The V gene is TRBV6-1, the J gene TRBJ2-3; TRBD1 is a possible D gene (6 bases). This CDR3 comprises 16 residues. Deletions cut 5 bases from V and 5 bases from J, with 20 bases between. CDR1 and CDR2 (germline): MNHNS, SASEGT. CDR3 region: CASSTLRDNLGDTQYF. The CDR3 bases are TGTGCCAGCAGTACTCTCCGGGACAACTTGGGAGATACGCAGTATTTT.